Presented here are 2 T cell receptor beta chains from one specimen sequenced in a study of blood T cell repertoires in COVID-19. Here immunoSEQ multiplex PCR was the method, and the copy in TCRdb shows in-frame clones only, minus some. Of about 180,000 clones listed, 88% were seen once; the top ten hold 4% to 5%. Material for sequencing was peripheral blood. These receptors came from a woman in her 30s with acute or convalescent COVID-19.

DNA for the CDR3: TGTGCCTGGAGCCGGGGACAGCTGGGAAACACCATATATTTT. Translating it yields CAWSRGQLGNTIYF. This rearrangement joins TRBV30 to TRBJ1-3, with 7 nucleotides matching TRBD1. The CDR3 covers 14 residues. After removal of 3 bases from V and 4 bases from J, the junction contained 6 bases not matched to a gene. CDR1 and CDR2 from the germline V gene are GTSNPN and SVGIG (reference sequence).

The rearrangement uses TRBV6-5 and TRBJ2-7; D is perhaps TRBD1 (5 bases). V lost 2 bases and J 5 bases, leaving 10 bases between the germline ends. The CDR3 loop spans 13 amino acids. Germline loops: CDR1 MNHEY, CDR2 SVGAGI. Written as DNA, the CDR3 is TGTGCCAGCAGTTACAGGGGCGGCCACGAGCAGTACTTC. Translating gives CASSYRGGHEQYF.